These T cell receptor beta chains were read from a single sample in a study of glioma-infiltrating T cells after dendritic cell vaccination. Only in-frame clones appear in the TCRdb table, and some are missing; sequencing was by immunoSEQ multiplex PCR. This sample has 50,000 to 65,000 clones; 70% to 90% occur once, and the top ten carry roughly 10%. The sequencing used blood, collected after dendritic cell vaccination. These receptors were taken from a human donor with glioblastoma. CDR3s include the opening cysteine and the closing phenylalanine or tryptophan. D genes are given only for firm matches. Part of the rows lack a size; the others show once, few, many or a class for expanded clones.

CDR3aa	CDR3nt	j_gene	d_gene	v_gene	abundance
CASSLTVQETQYF	TGCGCCAGCAGCTTAACCGTACAGGAGACCCAGTACTTC	TRBJ2-5	.	TRBV4-1	.
CASKISGGGTGELFF	TGTGCCAGCAAAATTAGCGGGGGGGGAACCGGGGAGCTGTTTTTT	TRBJ2-2	TRBD2	TRBV2	.
CASSQDRDGEKLFF	TGCGCCAGCAGCCAAGACAGGGATGGAGAAAAACTGTTTTTT	TRBJ1-4	.	TRBV4-3	.
CASISHRVGYTF	TGTGCCAGCATAAGCCACAGGGTCGGCTACACCTTC	TRBJ1-2	.	TRBV6-5	.
CASSSSDRATGELFF	TGTGCCAGCAGCTCGTCGGACAGGGCCACCGGGGAGCTGTTTTTT	TRBJ2-2	TRBD1	TRBV5-6	.
CASKWTSGGPRETQYF	TGTGCCAGCAAATGGACTAGCGGGGGGCCCAGAGAGACCCAGTACTTC	TRBJ2-5	TRBD2	TRBV7-2	few
CASSRQQNQPQHF	TGTGCCAGCAGTCGACAGCAAAATCAGCCCCAGCATTTT	TRBJ1-5	.	TRBV6-5	.
CASSFSGGPNTGELFF	TGTGCCAGCAGCTTCAGTGGAGGGCCCAACACCGGGGAGCTGTTTTTT	TRBJ2-2	.	TRBV7-2	.
CASSIIAGGSYEQYF	TGTGCCAGTAGTATTATAGCGGGGGGGAGTTACGAGCAGTACTTC	TRBJ2-7	TRBD2	TRBV19	.
CASSTGQLGRGNQPQHF	TGTGCCAGCAGCACGGGACAGCTCGGGAGAGGCAATCAGCCCCAGCATTTT	TRBJ1-5	TRBD1	TRBV7-9	.
CASSPGQQETQYF	TGTGCCAGCAGCCCGGGTCAGCAAGAGACCCAGTACTTC	TRBJ2-5	.	TRBV11-2	.
CASSKGQESSYEQYF	TGTGCCAGCAGCAAAGGACAGGAAAGCTCCTACGAGCAGTACTTC	TRBJ2-7	.	TRBV21-1	medium-sized
CASSQGGEGIGVYGYTF	TGCGCCAGCAGCCAGGGGGGTGAGGGAATTGGAGTCTATGGCTACACCTTC	TRBJ1-2	.	TRBV4-3	.
CASSLGDRGSNYGYTF	TGTGCCAGCAGCTTAGGGGACAGGGGGTCCAACTATGGCTACACCTTC	TRBJ1-2	TRBD1	TRBV13	.
CASSPTGSYGYTF	TGTGCCAGTAGTCCCACAGGGAGCTATGGCTACACCTTC	TRBJ1-2	.	TRBV19	.
CASSLAFRSNEKLFF	TGTGCCAGCAGCTTAGCGTTCAGATCTAATGAAAAACTGTTTTTT	TRBJ1-4	.	TRBV7-9	.
CASSVTDGGTASTDTQYF	TGTGCCAGCAGCGTGACGGATGGAGGGACAGCTAGCACAGATACGCAGTATTTT	TRBJ2-3	.	TRBV4-2	.
CASSSWTDINSPLHF	TGTGCCAGCAGCAGTTGGACAGATATTAATTCACCCCTCCACTTT	TRBJ1-6	.	TRBV9	once
CASSQAEPGVMYEQYF	TGCGCCAGCAGCCAAGCCGAACCCGGGGTTATGTACGAGCAGTACTTC	TRBJ2-7	.	TRBV4-1	.
CASSQGAGPYQPQHF	TGCGCCAGCAGCCAAGGGGCAGGGCCATATCAGCCCCAGCATTTT	TRBJ1-5	.	TRBV4-1	.
CASSQVSGGHSYEQYF	TGCGCCAGCAGCCAAGTTAGCGGGGGCCATTCCTACGAGCAGTACTTC	TRBJ2-7	TRBD2	TRBV4-3	.
CASSSQGSYGYTF	TGTGCCAGCAGTTCACAGGGAAGCTATGGCTACACCTTC	TRBJ1-2	.	TRBV5-4	.
CASSNPRDRYYGYTF	TGTGCCAGCAGCAATCCACGAGACAGGTACTATGGCTACACCTTC	TRBJ1-2	.	TRBV28	.
CASSSNDRGNTEAFF	TGTGCCAGCAGTTCTAACGACAGGGGGAACACTGAAGCTTTCTTT	TRBJ1-1	TRBD1	TRBV6-6	.
CASSQEFARGRIGPAYEQYF	TGCGCCAGCAGCCAAGAGTTTGCCAGGGGGCGCATAGGACCCGCCTACGAGCAGTACTTC	TRBJ2-7	TRBD1	TRBV4-3	.
CASLGQDYGYTF	TGTGCCAGCCTAGGACAGGACTATGGCTACACCTTC	TRBJ1-2	TRBD1	TRBV10-3	.
CASSLGITGTGVNTEAFF	TGTGCCAGCAGCTTAGGGATTACCGGGACAGGGGTGAACACTGAAGCTTTCTTT	TRBJ1-1	TRBD1	TRBV5-4	.
CASSAQGTGFDNEQFF	TGTGCCAGCAGCGCCCAAGGGACAGGGTTTGACAATGAGCAGTTCTTC	TRBJ2-1	TRBD1	TRBV9	.
CASSESGHRNQPQHF	TGCGCCAGCAGTGAGTCGGGACACCGGAATCAGCCCCAGCATTTT	TRBJ1-5	.	TRBV10-2	medium-sized
CAWRGRGQRSYNSPLHF	TGTGCCTGGAGGGGCAGGGGGCAACGCTCCTATAATTCACCCCTCCACTTT	TRBJ1-6	TRBD1	TRBV30	.
CASSYPGLADQETQYF	TGTGCCAGCAGCTACCCGGGGCTAGCGGACCAAGAGACCCAGTACTTC	TRBJ2-5	TRBD2	TRBV5-5	.